The entry that follows covers one T cell receptor beta chain sequence. Antigen specificity is unknown. Each CDR3 protein is one row after TCRdb ran MiXCR on the reads. The sample comprises about 460,000 distinct CDR3 sequences, 11% of which are singletons, and more than 8.5% rests with the top ten. This entry is derived from a study of T cell repertoires in cytomegalovirus infection. Study-wide findings and caveats: Pooled public TCR beta family frequency picked out CMV carriers with the relevant HLA.

The CDR3 contains 13 residues. Germline loops: CDR1 LGHDT, CDR2 YNNKEL (reference sequence). V was trimmed by 0 bases and J by 6 bases, leaving 8 bases between them. The sample taken for sequencing was PBMCs. The receptor's source is a human donor in good health (CMV status not recorded). Some clones in this sample may be carry-over from other donors' samples. This chain links TRBV3-1 with TRBJ1-2; D is undetermined. The CDR3: CASSQDGSDGYTF. In DNA, the CDR3 is TGTGCCAGCAGCCAAGATGGATCGGATGGCTACACCTTC.